The T cell receptor beta chain under discussion was sequenced for a study of beta chain features in type 1 diabetes. Regarding the study as a whole: In all four CD4+ subsets, TCRB CDR3 length was significantly, moderately reduced in type 1 diabetes.

Germline CDR1 and CDR2: SSHAT and FNYEAQ (reference sequence). The CDR3 runs to 14 residues. Only a few counts were recorded for this clone. Its antigen is currently unknown. At one end, the junction sequence differs from germline, possibly due to a read error. It was one heparinised blood draw, averaging about 116 mL, that each donor gave. The authors reverse transcribed all of the isolated RNA, so sequencing captured expressed TCRB transcripts. Assay: immunoSEQ multiplex PCR; the TCRdb copy retains only in-frame clones and omits some. The sample lists 120,000 or so clones, roughly 17% occurring once.

Sequences were obtained from central memory CD4+ T cells from blood. The clonotype comes from a man between 18 and 29 years old with type 1 diabetes. The rearrangement joins TRBV7-7 to TRBJ2-3; 7 positions agree with TRBD1. CDR3 sequence: CASSSSQGSDTQYF. For the CDR3, the DNA is TGTGCTAGCAGCTCTTCACAGGGGTCAGATACGCAGTATTTT.